This is a list of T cell receptor beta chains from one sample in a study of patients and donors after allogeneic stem cell transplantation. From the RT-PCR reads, TCRdb called clonotypes with MiXCR, one entry per CDR3 protein. The sample has about a million distinct CDR3 sequences; approximately 18% are singletons. Sample: blood, either unsorted or a sorted T cell fraction (not recorded which). Every receptor here comes from a human donor who was either an allogeneic HSCT recipient or a stem cell or donor lymphocyte infusion donor (not recorded which). It is not recorded whose cells these are; they may come from a transplant donor. The CDR3 runs from the conserved cysteine through the conserved F or W. D genes are given only for firm matches. Size values are once, few and many counts, or a class for expanded clones, and some rows have none.

v_gene: TRBV5-1; abundance: NA; d_gene: TRBD1; j_gene: TRBJ2-2; CDR3nt: TGCGCCAGCAGCTTGGGAAGGGGGCGCGGCACCGGGGAGCTGTTTTTT; CDR3aa: CASSLGRGRGTGELFF
v_gene: TRBV7-2; abundance: few; d_gene: NA; j_gene: TRBJ2-2; CDR3nt: TGTGCCAGCAGCCAGAGGACTGCCGGGGAGCTGTTTTTT; CDR3aa: CASSQRTAGELFF
v_gene: TRBV5-1; abundance: many; d_gene: NA; j_gene: TRBJ2-5; CDR3nt: TGCGCCAGCAGCTTGTTCTCCGAACTCTACCAAGAGACCCAGTACTTC; CDR3aa: CASSLFSELYQETQYF
v_gene: TRBV29-1; abundance: many; d_gene: TRBD2; j_gene: TRBJ2-7; CDR3nt: TGCAGCGGCTACTCGGGAGGGAGCTACGAGCAGTACTTC; CDR3aa: CSGYSGGSYEQYF
v_gene: TRBV20-1; abundance: NA; d_gene: NA; j_gene: TRBJ1-3; CDR3nt: TGCAGTGCTAGAGCGAACAGGGTGGGCGGAAACACCATATATTTT; CDR3aa: CSARANRVGGNTIYF
v_gene: TRBV20-1; abundance: NA; d_gene: TRBD1; j_gene: TRBJ1-5; CDR3nt: TGCAGTGCAAACAGGGGGAGCATCAGCAATCAGCCCCAGCATTTT; CDR3aa: CSANRGSISNQPQHF
v_gene: TRBV7-9; abundance: NA; d_gene: TRBD1; j_gene: TRBJ2-7; CDR3nt: TGTGCCAGCAGCTCCGGACCCACAGGGGGGCCCTACGAGCAGTACTTC; CDR3aa: CASSSGPTGGPYEQYF
v_gene: TRBV12-3/TRBV12-4; abundance: many; d_gene: TRBD1; j_gene: TRBJ2-7; CDR3nt: TGTGCCAGCAGTCCAGGGGGCAGCGAGCAGTACTTC; CDR3aa: CASSPGGSEQYF
v_gene: TRBV30; abundance: NA; d_gene: NA; j_gene: TRBJ2-7; CDR3nt: TGTGCCTGGAAAACCCGGCTAGTGGGAGAGCAGTACTTC; CDR3aa: CAWKTRLVGEQYF
v_gene: TRBV29-1; abundance: few; d_gene: NA; j_gene: TRBJ2-1; CDR3nt: TGCAGCGTTGCTGGTCTAGCGAGCCTAGAGCAGTTCTTC; CDR3aa: CSVAGLASLEQFF
v_gene: TRBV9; abundance: NA; d_gene: NA; j_gene: TRBJ2-7; CDR3nt: TGTGCCAGCAGCGTAGGGCAGGGCCAACAGTACTTC; CDR3aa: CASSVGQGQQYF
v_gene: TRBV5-1; abundance: NA; d_gene: TRBD1; j_gene: TRBJ1-4; CDR3nt: TGCGCCAGCAGCCGCGGGACAGGGACAACTAATGAAAAACTGTTTTTT; CDR3aa: CASSRGTGTTNEKLFF
v_gene: TRBV12-3/TRBV12-4; abundance: NA; d_gene: NA; j_gene: TRBJ2-1; CDR3nt: TGTGCCAGCAGTTTACTTCAGTTTGGTGAGCAGTTCTTC; CDR3aa: CASSLLQFGEQFF
v_gene: TRBV11-2; abundance: NA; d_gene: TRBD1; j_gene: TRBJ1-4; CDR3nt: TGTGCCAGCAGCTCCGAGGACAGGTCTCATACTTGGGGTCATGAAAAACTGTTTTTT; CDR3aa: CASSSEDRSHTWGHEKLFF
v_gene: TRBV3-1; abundance: few; d_gene: TRBD1; j_gene: TRBJ2-7; CDR3nt: TGTGCCAGCAGCCAGGCTGACAGGGTAAACGAGCAGTACTTC; CDR3aa: CASSQADRVNEQYF
v_gene: TRBV7-9; abundance: many; d_gene: NA; j_gene: TRBJ1-1; CDR3nt: TGTGCCAGCAGCTTACCTTCCCCGGGAAGAGGGAACACTGAAGCTTTCTTT; CDR3aa: CASSLPSPGRGNTEAFF
v_gene: TRBV6-1; abundance: NA; d_gene: NA; j_gene: TRBJ1-2; CDR3nt: TGTGCCAGCAGTGCCGGCTCCTCCCTGTCGGGCTACACCTTC; CDR3aa: CASSAGSSLSGYTF
v_gene: TRBV4-3; abundance: NA; d_gene: TRBD2; j_gene: TRBJ2-1; CDR3nt: TGCGCCAGCAGCCAAGAAAGGAGCGGGGGTATCTACAATGAGCAGTTCTTC; CDR3aa: CASSQERSGGIYNEQFF
v_gene: TRBV3-1; abundance: NA; d_gene: NA; j_gene: TRBJ1-1; CDR3nt: TGTGCCAGCAGCCAAGGGGGCGGGGTGAACACTGAAGCTTTCTTT; CDR3aa: CASSQGGGVNTEAFF
v_gene: TRBV24-1; abundance: few; d_gene: NA; j_gene: TRBJ2-3; CDR3nt: TGTGCCACCAGTGATTTTCGGGCAGGGGACACAGATACGCAGTATTTT; CDR3aa: CATSDFRAGDTDTQYF
v_gene: TRBV20-1; abundance: many; d_gene: TRBD2; j_gene: TRBJ2-1; CDR3nt: TGCAGTGCTAGAACATCTAGCGGGGATACCAATGAGCAGTTCTTC; CDR3aa: CSARTSSGDTNEQFF
v_gene: TRBV4-2; abundance: few; d_gene: NA; j_gene: TRBJ1-2; CDR3nt: TGTGCCAGCAGCCAACCGGGGCAGGGTTTCTCGGATGGCTACACCTTC; CDR3aa: CASSQPGQGFSDGYTF
v_gene: TRBV12-3/TRBV12-4; abundance: NA; d_gene: TRBD2; j_gene: TRBJ2-7; CDR3nt: TGTGCCAGCAGACCGGGACTAGCGGGGCCTTCCTACGAGCAGTACTTC; CDR3aa: CASRPGLAGPSYEQYF
v_gene: TRBV29-1; abundance: NA; d_gene: TRBD2; j_gene: TRBJ2-2; CDR3nt: TGCAGCGTTGAAGTCGCGGGAGGGAGGCACACCGGGGAGCTGTTTTTT; CDR3aa: CSVEVAGGRHTGELFF
v_gene: TRBV20-1; abundance: few; d_gene: NA; j_gene: TRBJ1-5; CDR3nt: TGCAGTGCTTTCCTGGGACGGAACAATCAGCCCCAGCATTTT; CDR3aa: CSAFLGRNNQPQHF
v_gene: TRBV7-2; abundance: few; d_gene: NA; j_gene: TRBJ2-7; CDR3nt: TGTGCCACCCGGGACATCAGCTCCTACGAGCAGTACTTC; CDR3aa: CATRDISSYEQYF
v_gene: TRBV11-2; abundance: many; d_gene: NA; j_gene: TRBJ2-1; CDR3nt: TGTGCCAGCAGCTTAAAACGGGGAAATGAGCAGTTCTTC; CDR3aa: CASSLKRGNEQFF
v_gene: TRBV7-6; abundance: NA; d_gene: TRBD2; j_gene: TRBJ2-3; CDR3nt: TGTGCCAGCAGCCCATTGGCTAGCGGGGGGAGGACAGATACGCAGTATTTT; CDR3aa: CASSPLASGGRTDTQYF
v_gene: TRBV2; abundance: NA; d_gene: TRBD1; j_gene: TRBJ1-1; CDR3nt: TGTGCCAGCAGTCCAAGGACAGGGAGTGACACTGAAGCTTTCTTT; CDR3aa: CASSPRTGSDTEAFF